The 29 T cell receptor beta chains listed next were all sequenced from one sample in a study of blood T cell repertoires in COVID-19. The assay was immunoSEQ multiplex PCR, and TCRdb's table has in-frame clones only and misses some. This sample has about 230,000 clones, with approximately 82% found just once. Sequencing was carried out using peripheral blood. These receptors all come from a man in his forties who had recovered from COVID-19.

The chain carries TRBV28 and TRBJ2-5, with D possibly matching TRBD1 (5 bases). Deletions cut 6 bases from V and 4 bases from J, with 18 bases between. CDR1 is MDHEN and CDR2 is SYDVKM in the germline V gene. This CDR3 is built from 15 residues. The CDR3 spells CASSRARQLVETQYF. The CDR3 bases are TGTGCCAGCAGCCGGGCGCGACAGCTCGTAGAGACCCAGTACTTC.

V and J are TRBV6-5 and TRBJ1-4; the D is unclear. V was pared by 0 bases and J by 4 bases, with 9 bases between. This CDR3 spans 15 amino acids. CDR1 is MNHEY, CDR2 SVGAGI, per germline. DNA of the CDR3: TGTGCCAGCAGTTACTCTGGGCTGATTAATGAAAAACTGTTTTTT. Protein product: CASSYSGLINEKLFF.

The chain links TRBV12-3 or TRBV12-4 to TRBJ1-1; 9 bases are a match to TRBD1. V shed 5 bases, J shed 3 bases, and the junction held 1 base outside the gene matches. The CDR3 sequence is 13 residues long. The CDR3 DNA follows: TGTGCCAGCAGTGGACAGGGGCACACTGAAGCTTTCTTT. It is translated as CASSGQGHTEAFF.

The rearrangement joins TRBV5-1 to TRBJ2-2, with a tentative D call TRBD2 (5 bases). V gave up 1 base and J gave up 0 bases, with 7 bases separating them. The germline V gene has CDR1 SGHRS and CDR2 YFSETQ. The CDR3 sequence is 15 residues long. The CDR3 loop is CASSLSAANTGELFF. In nucleotides, the CDR3 is TGCGCCAGCAGCTTGTCAGCGGCGAACACCGGGGAGCTGTTTTTT.

The chain links TRBV4-3 to TRBJ2-6; no firm D call. V lost 0 bases and J lost 0, with 6 bases in between. In germline, CDR1 is LGHNA, CDR2 YSLEER. CDR3 length equals 16 residues. The CDR3 nucleotides are TGCGCCAGCAGCCAAGATTGGAGCTCTGGGGCCAACGTCCTGACTTTC. Protein sequence: CASSQDWSSGANVLTF.

V gene TRBV5-1 combines with J gene TRBJ2-5; 9 bases line up with TRBD2. Germline CDR1 reads SGHRS; CDR2 reads YFSETQ. CDR3 size: 22 residues. The junction had 26 bases not matched to a gene; V was cut back by 0 bases and J by 5 bases. The CDR3 DNA reads as TGCGCCAGCAGCTTGGCCCTTTTACAAGGAAGTCTAGCGGGAATCATACGGGAGACCCAGTACTTC. Amino acids: CASSLALLQGSLAGIIRETQYF.

The J gene is TRBJ1-2, the V gene TRBV12-3 or TRBV12-4, with D hard to call. The CDR3 length is 13 residues. The ends were cut back, 3 bases at V and 4 bases at J, with 9 bases in the middle. The CDR3, as DNA: TGTGCCAGCAGTTTCATCGGCGGCTATGGCTACACCTTC. This sequence encodes CASSFIGGYGYTF.

The rearrangement uses TRBV5-4 and TRBJ1-4; a possible D gene is TRBD1 (5 bases). The CDR3 covers 16 residues. Deletions cut 3 bases from V and 0 bases from J, with 12 bases between. Germline CDR1 reads SGHNT; CDR2 reads YYREEE (reference sequence). CDR3: CASSSTDRATNEKLFF. The CDR3 DNA is TGTGCCAGCAGCTCAACCGACAGAGCAACTAATGAAAAACTGTTTTTT.

The rearrangement links TRBV30 to TRBJ1-5; D not certain. The germline V and J ends were trimmed by 2 bases and 3 bases, with 8 bases remaining between them. The germline V gene encodes CDR1 GTSNPN and CDR2 SVGIG (reference sequence). The CDR3 extends over 13 amino acids. The chain's CDR3 is CAWSPQYNQPQHF. The CDR3 DNA reads TGTGCCTGGAGTCCCCAGTACAATCAGCCCCAGCATTTT.

The chain joins TRBV5-6 to TRBJ2-7; 7 nucleotides line up with TRBD2. Looked up from germline, CDR1 is SGHDT and CDR2 is YYEEEE. J was trimmed by 2 bases and V by 2 bases; bases with no gene match: 1. The CDR3 covers 13 residues. The CDR3 coding sequence is TGTGCCAGCAGCTTTCGGGAGGCCTACGAGCAGTACTTC. Its protein product is CASSFREAYEQYF.

The rearrangement uses TRBV5-1 and TRBJ2-5; D unresolved. V lost 2 bases, J lost 1 base, and 6 bases lay in between. CDR1 and CDR2 (germline): SGHRS, YFSETQ. The CDR3 totals 13 residues. The CDR3 is CASSFPSQETQYF. DNA for the CDR3: TGCGCCAGCAGCTTTCCGAGCCAAGAGACCCAGTACTTC.

The rearrangement joins TRBV7-2 to TRBJ1-1, with 7 bases identical to TRBD1. The CDR3 loop spans 15 amino acids. Per the germline V gene, CDR1 is SGHTA and CDR2 is FQGNSA. V lost 5 bases and J lost 3; bases outside the gene matches: 9. The CDR3 sequence is CASSIRQGTHTEAFF. The CDR3 nucleotides read TGTGCCAGCAGCATCCGACAGGGAACCCACACTGAAGCTTTCTTT.

This chain links TRBV7-2 with TRBJ2-7; 7 bases agree with TRBD2. The trim removed 1 base at V and 2 bases at J, leaving 8 bases unmatched. Germline lookup yields CDR1 SGHTA and CDR2 FQGNSA. CDR3 length equals 16 residues. CDR3 DNA: TGTGCCAGCAGCTTAGTGGGCGGGCTAGCGGCCTACGAGCAGTACTTC. It translates to CASSLVGGLAAYEQYF.

The gene calls are TRBV27 and TRBJ1-4; 11 nucleotides match TRBD1. This CDR3 has 18 amino acids. CDR1 and CDR2 from the germline V gene are MNHEY and SMNVEV (reference sequence). V lost 5 bases and J lost 8; bases outside the gene matches: 16. The CDR3 DNA reads TGTGCCAGCAGTCACTCCGGGACAGGGGGTGCCTTAGTAGAAAAACTGTTTTTT. Amino acids: CASSHSGTGGALVEKLFF.

This clone was seen more than once but under ten times. The chain combines TRBV4-1 with TRBJ1-1; D ambiguous. The V and J ends lost 3 bases and 1 base respectively, with 15 bases between them. Germline lookup yields CDR1 MGHRA and CDR2 YSYEKL. The CDR3 consists of 16 residues. CDR3 nucleotide sequence: TGCGCCAGCAGCCACGCGACCGGGAGGAAGAACACTGAAGCTTTCTTT. Amino acid sequence: CASSHATGRKNTEAFF.

This chain joins TRBV5-1 and TRBJ2-3; no reliable D call. Trimming pared 0 bases from V and 11 bases from J, leaving 16 bases between. This CDR3 has 14 residues. CDR1 SGHRS and CDR2 YFSETQ come from the germline V gene. The CDR3 reads CASSLALGVSGQYF. In DNA, the CDR3 is TGCGCCAGCAGCTTGGCCTTGGGTGTCTCGGGGCAGTATTTT.

V gene TRBV2 combines with J gene TRBJ2-7; perhaps TRBD1 as D (6 bases). V was shortened by 5 bases and J by 1 base, with 12 bases between the two germline ends. CDR1 SNHLY and CDR2 FYNNEI come from the germline V gene. The CDR3 covers 14 residues. CDR3 protein: CASSPGTFSYEQYF. The CDR3 coding sequence is TGTGCCAGCAGTCCCGGGACATTTTCCTACGAGCAGTACTTC.

The V call is TRBV11-2, the J call TRBJ2-3, with 10 bases aligning to TRBD2. Germline V CDR1 and CDR2: SGHAT, FQNNGV. The CDR3 is 16 amino acids. V gave up 7 bases and J gave up 3 bases; unmatched junction bases: 10. CDR3 coding DNA: TGTGCCAGCACCGGAGGGGCTAGCGGGAGTACAGATACGCAGTATTTT. Encoded protein: CASTGGASGSTDTQYF.

The rearrangement links TRBV11-2 to TRBJ2-1, with TRBD2 identical over 10 bases. This CDR3 is built from 16 residues. Germline CDR1 reads SGHAT; CDR2 reads FQNNGV. V shed 4 bases, J shed 4 bases, and the junction held 7 bases outside the gene matches. The CDR3 loop is CASSYSAGGTYNEQFF. Written as DNA, the CDR3 is TGTGCCAGCAGCTACTCAGCGGGAGGGACGTACAATGAGCAGTTCTTC.

The rearrangement joins TRBV7-9 to TRBJ1-5; 10 nucleotides match TRBD1. CDR1 is SEHNR, CDR2 FQNEAQ, per germline (reference sequence). This CDR3 has 13 residues. With 6 bases clipped from V and 7 bases from J, the junction kept 3 bases outside the gene matches. In DNA, the CDR3 is TGTGCCAGCAGTGACAGGGGGCAGCAGCCCCAGCATTTT. This codes for CASSDRGQQPQHF.

The chain links TRBV2 to TRBJ1-1, with TRBD1 matching over 9 bases. J gave up 5 bases and V 1 base, and 5 bases lay outside the gene matches. The CDR3 runs 15 residues. Germline lookup yields CDR1 SNHLY and CDR2 FYNNEI. The CDR3 here is CASSEVQGAWTEAFF. CDR3 coding DNA: TGTGCCAGCAGTGAAGTACAGGGGGCTTGGACTGAAGCTTTCTTT. Complete variable domain (other parts from reference TRBV2 and TRBJ1-1): EPEVTQTPSHQVTQMGQEVILRCVPISNHLYFYWYRQILGQKVEFLVSFYNNEISEKSEIFDDQFSVERPDGSNFTLKIRSTKLEDSAMYFCASSEVQGAWTEAFFGQGTRLTVV.

V usage is TRBV19 and J usage is TRBJ2-7, with D possibly matching TRBD1 (6 bases). This CDR3 region has 15 residues. CDR1 is LNHDA, CDR2 SQIVND, per germline (reference sequence). The V end lost 6 bases, the J end lost 2 bases, and 17 bases lay between the germline ends. This CDR3 is CASRSTRTVAYEQYF. CDR3 sequence (DNA): TGTGCCAGTAGATCAACCAGGACAGTGGCCTACGAGCAGTACTTC.

This clone was picked up one time. The chain uses TRBV7-9 and TRBJ2-7, with 10 bases lining up with TRBD1. V was clipped by 0 bases and J by 3 bases; unmatched bases: 5. This CDR3 has 16 residues. The germline V gene encodes CDR1 SEHNR and CDR2 FQNEAQ (reference sequence). The CDR3 nucleotides are TGTGCCAGCAGCTTAGCCAAGGGACAGGGGAGCTACGAGCAGTACTTC. Translation: CASSLAKGQGSYEQYF. The variable domain in full, with the rest retrieved from reference TRBV7-9 and TRBJ2-7, is DTGVSQNPRHKITKRGQNVTFRCDPISEHNRLYWYRQTLGQGPEFLTYFQNEAQLEKSRLLSDRFSAERPKGSFSTLEIQRTEQGDSAMYLCASSLAKGQGSYEQYFGPGTRLTVT.

J is TRBJ2-6 and V is TRBV5-4; D remains unclear. V was clipped by 0 bases and J by 0 bases, with 4 bases between them. The CDR3 contains 15 residues. Germline lookup yields CDR1 SGHNT and CDR2 YYREEE (reference sequence). CDR3 sequence reads: CASSLGDSGANVLTF. CDR3 coding DNA: TGTGCCAGCAGCTTGGGAGACTCTGGGGCCAACGTCCTGACTTTC.

The chain links TRBV29-1 to TRBJ1-1; D is unresolved. CDR3 length: 13 amino acids. V lost 7 bases to trimming and J lost 0 bases, with 12 bases between them. Germline loops: CDR1 SQVTM, CDR2 ANQGSEA. CDR3 region: CSAGGSLNTEAFF. The CDR3 DNA is TGCAGCGCTGGAGGAAGCCTGAACACTGAAGCTTTCTTT.

V gene TRBV4-3 combines with J gene TRBJ1-1, with TRBD1 identical over 8 bases. V was clipped by 1 base and J by 6 bases; unmatched bases: 7. This CDR3 spans 15 amino acids. CDR1 LGHNA and CDR2 YSLEER come from the germline V gene. The CDR3 sequence is CASSQGPATGAEAFF. As DNA, the CDR3 is TGCGCCAGCAGCCAAGGTCCGGCGACAGGGGCTGAAGCTTTCTTT.

The chain combines TRBV5-4 with TRBJ1-3; D remains ambiguous. The CDR3 totals 13 residues. Per the germline V gene, CDR1 is SGHNT and CDR2 is YYREEE (reference sequence). V was pared by 2 bases and J by 2 bases, with 5 bases between. The CDR3 protein is CASSFRTGNTIYF. DNA of the CDR3: TGTGCCAGCAGCTTTCGTACTGGAAACACCATATATTTT.

The CDR3 DNA sequence: TGTGCCAGCAGTGACTCCCCGGGACTAGTCTCCGGGGAGCTGTTTTTT. Translated: CASSDSPGLVSGELFF. The chain recombines TRBV6-4 with TRBJ2-2, with 8 nucleotides matching TRBD2. V shed 0 bases and J 6 bases; nucleotides not matched to a gene: 6. Germline V gene sequence: CDR1 MRHNA, CDR2 SNTAGT. The CDR3 is 16 amino acids.

The rearrangement uses TRBV14 and TRBJ2-1, with TRBD2 matching 7 bases. In germline, CDR1 is SGHDN, CDR2 FVKESK. J gave up 2 bases and V 4 bases, and 5 bases lay outside the gene matches. The CDR3 has 15 residues. CDR3 residues: CASSPPGLAYNEQFF. The CDR3 DNA reads as TGTGCCAGCAGCCCCCCTGGACTAGCCTACAATGAGCAGTTCTTC.